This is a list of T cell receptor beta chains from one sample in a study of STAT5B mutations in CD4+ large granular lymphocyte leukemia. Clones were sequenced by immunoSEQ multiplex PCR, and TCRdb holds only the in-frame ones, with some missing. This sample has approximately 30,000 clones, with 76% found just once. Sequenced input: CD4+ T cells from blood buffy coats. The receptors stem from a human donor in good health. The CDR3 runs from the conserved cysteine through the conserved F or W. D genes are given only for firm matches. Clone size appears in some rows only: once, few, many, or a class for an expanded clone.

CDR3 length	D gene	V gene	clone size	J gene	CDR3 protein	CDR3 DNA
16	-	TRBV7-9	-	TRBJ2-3	CASSLGSGAVTDTQYF	TGTGCCAGCAGCTTAGGGTCGGGGGCAGTCACAGATACGCAGTATTTT
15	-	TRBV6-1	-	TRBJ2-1	CASGMEKSSYNEQFF	TGTGCCAGCGGAATGGAGAAAAGCTCCTACAATGAGCAGTTCTTC
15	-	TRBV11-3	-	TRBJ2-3	CASSSGYGPPDTQYF	TGTGCCAGCAGCTCCGGTTATGGACCCCCAGATACGCAGTATTTT
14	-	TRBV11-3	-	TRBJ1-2	CASSWQQGGDGYTF	TGTGCCAGCAGCTGGCAGCAGGGTGGGGATGGCTACACCTTC
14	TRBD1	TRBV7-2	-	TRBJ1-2	CASSTRTGVWGYTF	TGTGCCAGCAGCACAAGGACAGGGGTCTGGGGCTACACCTTC
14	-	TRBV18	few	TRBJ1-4	CASSPGRVNEKLFF	TGTGCCAGCTCACCAGGCAGGGTTAATGAAAAACTGTTTTTT
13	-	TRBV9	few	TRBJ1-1	CASSTEVNTEAFF	TGTGCCAGCAGCACCGAAGTGAACACTGAAGCTTTCTTT
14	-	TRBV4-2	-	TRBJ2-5	CASSQGQTGETQYF	TGTGCCAGCAGCCAAGGCCAAACCGGAGAGACCCAGTACTTC
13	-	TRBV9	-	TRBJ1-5	CASSVAPNQPQHF	TGTGCCAGCAGCGTAGCCCCTAATCAGCCCCAGCATTTT
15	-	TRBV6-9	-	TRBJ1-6	CASSYWSVPGSPLHF	TGTGCCAGCAGTTATTGGTCGGTTCCGGGTTCACCCCTCCACTTT
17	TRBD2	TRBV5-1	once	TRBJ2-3	CASSLARLAGRTDTQYF	TGCGCCAGCAGCTTGGCGCGACTAGCGGGACGCACAGATACGCAGTATTTT
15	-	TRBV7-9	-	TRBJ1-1	CASSARTSLNTEAFF	TGTGCCAGCAGCGCTCGGACTAGCCTGAACACTGAAGCTTTCTTT
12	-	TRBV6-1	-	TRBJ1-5	CASRLGDQPQHF	TGTGCCAGCAGGCTCGGTGATCAGCCCCAGCATTTT
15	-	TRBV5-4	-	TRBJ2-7	CASSLVGRDPYEQYF	TGTGCCAGCAGCTTGGTGGGCAGGGACCCCTACGAGCAGTACTTC
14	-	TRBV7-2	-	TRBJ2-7	CASSLERDDGEQYF	TGTGCCAGCAGCTTAGAACGGGACGACGGCGAGCAGTACTTC
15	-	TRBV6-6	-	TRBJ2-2	CASSWAAGELGELFF	TGTGCCAGCAGCTGGGCCGCCGGAGAACTCGGGGAGCTGTTTTTT
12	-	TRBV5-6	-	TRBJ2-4	CASSSSKNIQYF	TGTGCCAGCAGCTCGTCCAAAAACATTCAGTACTTC
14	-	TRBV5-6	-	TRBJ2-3	CASSQYRRADTQYF	TGTGCCAGCAGCCAATACAGGCGGGCAGATACGCAGTATTTT
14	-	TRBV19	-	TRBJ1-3	CASGGTAQGNTIYF	TGTGCCAGTGGGGGGACGGCCCAAGGAAACACCATATATTTT
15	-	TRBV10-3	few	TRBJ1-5	CAISGVRGESQPQHF	TGTGCCATCAGTGGGGTGAGGGGGGAAAGTCAGCCCCAGCATTTT
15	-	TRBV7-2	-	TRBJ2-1	CASSLRGPSYNEQFF	TGTGCCAGCAGCTTGCGGGGGCCCTCCTACAATGAGCAGTTCTTC
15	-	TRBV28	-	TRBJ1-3	CASGPSQGSGNTIYF	TGTGCCAGCGGCCCTTCGCAGGGATCTGGAAACACCATATATTTT
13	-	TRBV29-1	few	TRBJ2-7	CSVDRANSYEQYF	TGCAGCGTTGATCGTGCAAATTCCTACGAGCAGTACTTC
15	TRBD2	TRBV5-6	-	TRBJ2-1	CASSLAPRGEGGQFF	TGTGCCAGCAGCTTGGCCCCCCGGGGGGAGGGCGGGCAGTTCTTC
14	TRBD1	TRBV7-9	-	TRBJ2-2	CASSFTQGHGELFF	TGTGCCAGCAGCTTTACACAGGGGCACGGGGAGCTGTTTTTT
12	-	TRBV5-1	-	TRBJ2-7	CASSLAFDEQCF	TGCGCCAGCAGCTTGGCCTTCGACGAGCAGTGCTTC
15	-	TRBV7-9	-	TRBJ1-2	CASSLADRPNYGYTF	TGTGCCAGCAGCTTAGCGGACAGACCTAACTATGGCTACACCTTC
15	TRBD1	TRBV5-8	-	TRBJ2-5	CASSPSPRGQETQYF	TGTGCCAGCAGCCCCTCACCCAGGGGGCAAGAGACCCAGTACTTC
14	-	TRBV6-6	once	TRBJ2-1	CASSYTGSYNEQFF	TGTGCCAGCAGTTATACGGGCTCCTACAATGAGCAGTTCTTC
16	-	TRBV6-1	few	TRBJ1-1	CASSGAGVRVGTEAFF	TGTGCCAGCAGTGGGGCAGGGGTAAGGGTCGGCACTGAAGCTTTCTTT
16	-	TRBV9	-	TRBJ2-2	CASSALASANTGELFF	TGTGCCAGCAGCGCCTTAGCCTCTGCCAACACCGGGGAGCTGTTTTTT
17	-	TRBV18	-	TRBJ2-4	CASSLLTESLAKNIQYF	TGTGCCAGCTCCCTCTTGACAGAGTCACTAGCCAAAAACATTCAGTACTTC
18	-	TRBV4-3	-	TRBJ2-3	CASSQVWGGSGGLDTQYF	TGCGCCAGCAGCCAAGTTTGGGGTGGTAGCGGAGGACTAGATACGCAGTATTTT
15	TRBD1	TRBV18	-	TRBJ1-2	CASSPPGQGGRGYTF	TGTGCCAGCTCACCCCCGGGACAGGGGGGTCGTGGCTACACCTTC
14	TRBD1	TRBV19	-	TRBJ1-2	CASSTGGANYGYTF	TGTGCCAGTAGTACAGGGGGGGCTAACTATGGCTACACCTTC
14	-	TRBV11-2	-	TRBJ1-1	CASSPQFGVGEAFF	TGTGCCAGCAGCCCCCAGTTTGGTGTCGGTGAAGCTTTCTTT
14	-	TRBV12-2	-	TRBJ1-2	CASRLGWGAYGYTF	TGTGCAAGTCGCTTAGGTTGGGGGGCGTATGGCTACACCTTC
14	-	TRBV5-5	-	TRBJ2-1	CASSLGANYNEQFF	TGTGCCAGCAGCTTAGGAGCGAACTACAATGAGCAGTTCTTC
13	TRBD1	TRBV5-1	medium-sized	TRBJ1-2	CASSEGQGHGYTF	TGCGCCAGCAGCGAGGGACAGGGGCATGGCTACACCTTC
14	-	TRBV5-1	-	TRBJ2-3	CASSLVAGPDTQYF	TGCGCCAGCAGCTTGGTCGCAGGGCCAGATACGCAGTATTTT